This T cell receptor (beta chain) is drawn from a study of T cells after yellow fever vaccination. The length of the CDR3 is 13 residues. V lost 7 bases and J lost 6, with 15 bases in between. Details on this clonotype: Its antigen remains unknown.

Synthesis of TCR cDNA relied on 5'RACE template switching, which attached a universal primer site and UMIs. Via MiXCR, TCRdb re-called the 5' RACE reads, giving one row per CDR3 protein. The table has 450,000 to 600,000 distinct CDR3 sequences, about 13% seen once. Study-level results: Although the secondary response was weaker, it peaked faster, at day 5 versus 15. Most clones from primary vaccination were detected again post-booster (around 96% CD4, about 85% CD8). From the bulk population, abundant clonotypes could contaminate and appear within FACS-sorted repertoires.

The receptor's source is a man aged 25-40 years who received the YFV17D yellow fever vaccine. Sequencing used PBMCs, obtained on the day of the yellow fever booster vaccination. The rearrangement joins TRBV12-3 or TRBV12-4 to TRBJ1-1; a weak D match, TRBD1 (5 bases). The CDR3 DNA reads TGTGCCAGCACGTCCAGGGTGGTTCCTGAAGCTTTCTTT. Its translation: CASTSRVVPEAFF.